This T cell receptor beta chain was found in a study of brain metastases from non-small cell lung cancer. Points from the study as a whole: Brain metastases had lower T-cell infiltration than primary tumors.

Data came from immunoSEQ multiplex PCR; TCRdb stores just in-frame clones and leaves some out. The sample contains roughly 2,000 clones, around 84% of which appear only once. The germline V and J ends were trimmed by 5 bases and 3 bases, with 18 bases remaining between them. Germline V gene data show CDR1 as SGHTA and CDR2 as FQGNSA. The CDR3 totals 16 residues. Concerning this clone: Its antigen is currently unknown.

The clonotype comes from a donor at least 40 years old with non-small cell lung cancer. This chain links TRBV7-2 with TRBJ2-3, with TRBD2 as a possible D gene (6 bases). Sequenced: primary lung tumor tissue. The CDR3 loop is CASSAPGGGETDTQYF. The CDR3 nucleotides read TGTGCCAGCAGCGCCCCCGGAGGCGGGGAGACAGATACGCAGTATTTT.